One and the same sample provided the 27 T cell receptor beta chains below, sequenced in a study of T cell responses to AZD1222 COVID-19 vaccine. Some clones are missing from TCRdb's copy, which holds only in-frame ones; the method was immunoSEQ multiplex PCR. The sample consists of about 67,000 clones, 83% of them appearing once. The source material was peripheral blood, sampled 28 days after the second AZD1222 dose. These receptors came from an adult who received the AZD1222 COVID-19 vaccine.

This clone was recorded only once. Here the CDR3 DNA reads TGTGCCAGCCGGGACTACAATGAGCAGTTCTTC. This encodes CASRDYNEQFF. The chain joins TRBV7-2 to TRBJ2-1; a weak D match, TRBD2 (5 bases). Germline CDR1 SGHTA, CDR2 FQGNSA. This CDR3 region has 11 residues. The ends were cut back, 8 bases at V and 3 bases at J, with 5 bases in the middle.

The rearrangement joins TRBV27 to TRBJ1-4; 9 bases align to TRBD1. After removal of 3 bases from V and 6 bases from J, the junction contained 5 bases not matched to a gene. CDR1 MNHEY and CDR2 SMNVEV come from the germline V gene (reference sequence). This CDR3 is built from 15 residues. The CDR3 sequence is CASSFMGQGDEKLFF. DNA for the CDR3: TGTGCCAGCAGTTTTATGGGACAGGGAGATGAAAAACTGTTTTTT.

The gene calls are TRBV4-2 and TRBJ1-6; possible D gene TRBD1, 6 bases. V dropped 0 bases and J dropped 10 bases, with 16 bases sitting between them. There are 16 residues in the CDR3. Germline CDR1 reads LGHNA; CDR2 reads YNFKEQ. CDR3 nucleotide sequence: TGTGCCAGCAGCCAAGATTGGGGCAGGGGCGGGTCACCCCTCCACTTT. It translates to CASSQDWGRGGSPLHF.

The chain links TRBV4-1 to TRBJ1-6; D ambiguous. Germline CDR1 and CDR2: MGHRA and YSYEKL. Trimming left V 1 base short and J 10 bases short, with 8 bases between. The CDR3 extends over 13 amino acids. The CDR3 DNA is TGCGCCAGCAGCCAAGGCCCGGGATCACCCCTCCACTTT. Translating it yields CASSQGPGSPLHF.

The chain is built from TRBV15 and TRBJ1-6, with D possibly being TRBD1 (6 bases). CDR1 and CDR2 (germline): LNHNV, YYDKDF (reference sequence). The CDR3 has 14 amino acids. The V end was cut by 1 base, the J end by 10 bases, with 11 bases between. This CDR3 reads CATSRVEGGSPLHF. In DNA form, the CDR3 reads TGTGCCACCAGCAGAGTAGAAGGGGGGTCACCCCTCCACTTT.

This chain's CDR3 is CASSQQPSYEQYF. The DNA for the CDR3 is TGCGCCAGCAGCCAACAGCCCTCCTACGAGCAGTACTTC. V usage is TRBV4-1 and J usage is TRBJ2-7; D call uncertain. The germline gives CDR1 MGHRA, CDR2 YSYEKL. The CDR3 extends over 13 amino acids. V gave up 2 bases and J gave up 0 bases, with 5 bases separating them.

V gene TRBV4-2 combines with J gene TRBJ2-3, with TRBD2 identical over 11 bases. In germline, CDR1 is LGHNA, CDR2 YNFKEQ. Unmatched junction bases numbered 9, after V lost 0 bases and J lost 1 base. The CDR3 spans 19 residues. The chain's CDR3 is CASSQDSLLAGARTDTQYF. CDR3 DNA sequence: TGTGCCAGCAGCCAAGATTCCTTACTAGCGGGGGCTCGCACAGATACGCAGTATTTT.

The CDR3 DNA follows: TGTGCCACGGGGGGCTCCGCGAACACCGGGGAGCTGTTTTTT. It codes for CATGGSANTGELFF. J is TRBJ2-2 and V is TRBV19; D might be TRBD2 (7 bases). This CDR3 contains 14 residues. Per germline, CDR1 LNHDA and CDR2 SQIVND (reference sequence). V was shortened by 10 bases and J by 0 bases, with 12 bases between the two germline ends.

The V and J genes are TRBV13 and TRBJ2-2; 14 nucleotides agree with TRBD2. This CDR3 has 17 residues. Germline V gene lookup returns CDR1 PRHDT and CDR2 FYEKMQ (reference sequence). Trimming at V came to 4 bases and at J to 4 bases, leaving 5 bases not matched to a gene. The CDR3 is CASSWTSGGPGTGELFF. The CDR3 nucleotides are TGTGCCAGCAGCTGGACTAGCGGGGGGCCCGGCACCGGGGAGCTGTTTTTT.

The rearrangement uses TRBV5-6 and TRBJ2-1; D tentatively fits TRBD1 or TRBD2 (5 bases each). The CDR3 has 16 amino acids. Deletions cut 2 bases from V and 10 bases from J, with 22 bases between. Germline CDR1 is SGHDT and CDR2 is YYEEEE. The CDR3 region has the DNA TGTGCCAGCAGCTTCCTCGAGGGGCCCATGTGGGTGGAGCAGTTCTTC. Translation: CASSFLEGPMWVEQFF.

The chain uses TRBV6-5 and TRBJ2-7, with D perhaps matching TRBD2 (6 bases). Looked up from germline, CDR1 is MNHEY and CDR2 is SVGAGI. The CDR3 sequence is 13 residues long. V shed 1 base and J shed 7 bases, with 11 bases lying between them. CDR3 residues: CASSYFGTREQYF. The DNA for the CDR3 is TGTGCCAGCAGTTACTTCGGGACTCGGGAGCAGTACTTC.

This clone was seen only a few times. This chain links TRBV18 with TRBJ2-1; D is unresolved. The V end lost 3 bases, the J end lost 10 bases, and 7 bases lay between the germline ends. Looked up from germline, CDR1 is KGHSH and CDR2 is LQKENI. The CDR3 consists of 11 residues. CDR3 bases: TGTGCCAGCTCACCTGAGGTGGAGCAGTTCTTC. It yields the protein CASSPEVEQFF.

This chain joins TRBV15 and TRBJ2-1; 12 positions match TRBD2. With V trimmed by 5 bases and J by 3 bases, 5 bases remained unmatched. CDR3 length: 16 amino acids. Germline-derived CDR1 and CDR2 are LNHNV and YYDKDF (reference sequence). The CDR3: CATSDRTSGDYNEQFF. In DNA form, the CDR3 reads TGTGCCACCAGCGACAGGACTAGCGGGGACTACAATGAGCAGTTCTTC.

The chain recombines TRBV19 with TRBJ1-6; 8 positions agree with TRBD1. V was clipped by 6 bases and J by 4 bases; unmatched bases: 8. There are 16 residues in the CDR3. The germline V gene has CDR1 LNHDA and CDR2 SQIVND (reference sequence). The CDR3 here is CASSPLGQGYNSPLHF. The CDR3 bases are TGTGCCAGTAGCCCCCTTGGACAGGGTTATAATTCACCCCTCCACTTT.

The gene calls are TRBV7-9 and TRBJ2-3; no clear D. The CDR3 length is 11 residues. With 6 bases removed from V and 2 bases from J, the gap between germline ends came to 3 bases. The V gene's germline CDR1 is SEHNR and CDR2 FQNEAQ (reference sequence). As DNA, the CDR3 is TGTGCCAGCAGTTACACAGATACGCAGTATTTT. This codes for CASSYTDTQYF.

The J gene is TRBJ1-3, the V gene TRBV27, with 7 bases aligning to TRBD1. This CDR3 comprises 14 residues. The germline CDR1 and CDR2 sequences are MNHEY and SMNVEV (reference sequence). The junction had 4 bases not matched to a gene; V was cut back by 6 bases and J by 2 bases. CDR3: CASSLTGPGNTIYF. The CDR3 nucleotides are TGTGCCAGCAGCCTGACAGGGCCTGGAAACACCATATATTTT.

The chain joins TRBV6-2 or TRBV6-3 to TRBJ1-5; D unresolved. Germline CDR1 MNHEY, CDR2 SVGEGT. Trimming cost V 6 bases and J 0 bases, with 12 bases left between them. The CDR3 is made up of 15 amino acids. CDR3 sequence: CASSPTENSNQPQHF. The CDR3 region has the DNA TGTGCCAGCAGCCCAACAGAAAATAGCAATCAGCCCCAGCATTTT.

The chain carries TRBV5-1 and TRBJ1-2, with D possibly TRBD1 on 6 matching bases. The V end lost 4 bases, the J end lost 3 bases, and 16 bases lay between the germline ends. The CDR3 loop spans 15 amino acids. Looked up from germline, CDR1 is SGHRS and CDR2 is YFSETQ. The CDR3 protein is CASSIGTGYDYGYTF. CDR3 sequence (DNA): TGCGCCAGCAGCATCGGCACAGGGTACGACTATGGCTACACCTTC.

The chain recombines TRBV19 with TRBJ2-1; D remains unclear. This CDR3 region has 14 residues. The V and J ends lost 5 bases and 1 base respectively, with 9 bases between them. Germline-derived CDR1 and CDR2 are LNHDA and SQIVND (reference sequence). CDR3 loop: CASSVLSSYNEQFF. For the CDR3, the DNA is TGTGCCAGTAGTGTACTGAGTTCCTACAATGAGCAGTTCTTC.

V gene TRBV24-1 combines with J gene TRBJ2-1, with 9 bases fitting TRBD1. CDR3 size: 15 residues. The V segment lost 7 bases and the J segment 1 base; nucleotides outside the gene matches: 4. Germline CDR1 and CDR2: KGHDR and SFDVKD. This CDR3 is CATSLGQGSYNEQFF. The CDR3 DNA sequence: TGTGCCACCAGCCTAGGACAGGGGTCCTACAATGAGCAGTTCTTC.

The V and J genes are TRBV5-5 and TRBJ2-3; D might be TRBD2 (6 bases). The V gene's germline CDR1 is SGHKS and CDR2 YYEKEE (reference sequence). This CDR3 contains 15 residues. Trimming took 0 bases from V and 4 from J, leaving 12 bases between them. The CDR3 DNA sequence: TGTGCCAGCAGCTTGGATGGAGGGCTTTCAGATACGCAGTATTTT. Its protein product is CASSLDGGLSDTQYF.

The sample holds a few counts of this clone. V usage is TRBV6-2 or TRBV6-3 and J usage is TRBJ2-7; possible D gene TRBD1, 6 bases. The V gene lost 2 bases and the J gene lost 2 bases, with 7 bases spanning the gap. The CDR3 consists of 13 residues. Germline CDR1 MNHEY, CDR2 SVGEGT. The DNA for the CDR3 is TGTGCCAGCAGTTACCGGGACACCTACGAGCAGTACTTC. Its protein product is CASSYRDTYEQYF.

The chain employs TRBV7-2 and TRBJ1-3, with TRBD1 identical over 9 bases. Germline CDR1 reads SGHTA; CDR2 reads FQGNSA. The CDR3 length is 15 residues. V dropped 5 bases and J dropped 2; count of bases not matched to a gene: 4. In nucleotides, the CDR3 is TGTGCCAGCAGCCGCGGGACAGGGACTGGAAACACCATATATTTT. It codes for CASSRGTGTGNTIYF.

This chain links TRBV6-5 with TRBJ2-7, with a weak D call TRBD1 (6 bases). The CDR3 has 13 residues. The V gene's germline CDR1 is MNHEY and CDR2 SVGAGI. The germline V and J ends were trimmed by 2 bases and 2 bases, with 7 bases remaining between them. The DNA for the CDR3 is TGTGCCAGCAGTTACCGGGACACCTACGAGCAGTACTTC. This gives the protein CASSYRDTYEQYF.

A single count supports this clone. The CDR3 nucleotides are TGTGCCAGCAGCGCGGGACAGGGGGTTAGTCAGCCCCAGCATTTT. Translated, it gives CASSAGQGVSQPQHF. V usage is TRBV7-9 and J usage is TRBJ1-5, with 11 bases matching TRBD1. Germline assignment: CDR1 SEHNR and CDR2 FQNEAQ (reference sequence). This CDR3 is built from 15 residues. J was trimmed by 6 bases and V by 5 bases; bases with no gene match: 6.

The chain uses TRBV6-5 and TRBJ2-1; D not certain. This CDR3 comprises 11 residues. Trimming left V 3 bases short and J 9 bases short, with 6 bases between. Germline V gives CDR1 MNHEY, CDR2 SVGAGI. CDR3: CASSYRSEQFF. CDR3 bases: TGTGCCAGCAGTTATCGGTCTGAGCAGTTCTTC.

This chain links TRBV15 with TRBJ1-1; D is unresolved. Per the germline V gene, CDR1 is LNHNV and CDR2 is YYDKDF (reference sequence). CDR3 length: 13 amino acids. The V end was cut by 7 bases, the J end by 0 bases, with 9 bases between. CDR3 bases: TGTGCCACCACGGACGGTTTGAACACTGAAGCTTTCTTT. It codes for CATTDGLNTEAFF.